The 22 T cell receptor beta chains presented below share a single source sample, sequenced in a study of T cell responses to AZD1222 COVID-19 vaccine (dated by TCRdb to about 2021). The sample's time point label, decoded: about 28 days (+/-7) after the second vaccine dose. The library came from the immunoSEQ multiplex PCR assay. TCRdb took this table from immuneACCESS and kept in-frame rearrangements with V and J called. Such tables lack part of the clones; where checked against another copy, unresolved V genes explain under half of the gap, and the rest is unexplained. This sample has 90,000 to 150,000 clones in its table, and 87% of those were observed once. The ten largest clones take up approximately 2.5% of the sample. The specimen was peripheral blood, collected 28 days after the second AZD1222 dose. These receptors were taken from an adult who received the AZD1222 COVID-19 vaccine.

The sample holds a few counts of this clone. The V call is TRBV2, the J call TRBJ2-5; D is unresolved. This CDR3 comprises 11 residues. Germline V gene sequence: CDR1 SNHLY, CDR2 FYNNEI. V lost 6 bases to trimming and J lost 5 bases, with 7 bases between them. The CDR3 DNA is TGTGCCAGCAGCCCGGAGGAGACCCAGTACTTC. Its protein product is CASSPEETQYF.

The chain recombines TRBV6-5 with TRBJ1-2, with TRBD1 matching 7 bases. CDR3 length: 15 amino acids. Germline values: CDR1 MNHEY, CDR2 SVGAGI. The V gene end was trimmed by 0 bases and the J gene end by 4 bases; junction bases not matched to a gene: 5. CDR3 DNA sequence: TGTGCCAGCAGTTACTCGACAGGGATACCCTATGGCTACACCTTC. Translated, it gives CASSYSTGIPYGYTF.

CDR3 in DNA: TGTGCCAGCAGCCCCGGACAACACTTGGCGGCCAAAAACATTCAGTACTTC. As protein: CASSPGQHLAAKNIQYF. The chain employs TRBV7-2 and TRBJ2-4, with a tentative D call TRBD1 (5 bases). V lost 5 bases, J lost 1 base, and 18 bases lay in between. Looked up from germline, CDR1 is SGHTA and CDR2 is FQGNSA. This CDR3 spans 17 amino acids.

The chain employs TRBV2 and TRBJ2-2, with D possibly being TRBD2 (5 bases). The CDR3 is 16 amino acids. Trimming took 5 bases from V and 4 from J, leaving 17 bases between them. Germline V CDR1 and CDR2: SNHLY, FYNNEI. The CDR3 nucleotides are TGTGCCAGCAGTTCCCCCGGGTCGAGGGCCACCGGGGAGCTGTTTTTT. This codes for CASSSPGSRATGELFF.

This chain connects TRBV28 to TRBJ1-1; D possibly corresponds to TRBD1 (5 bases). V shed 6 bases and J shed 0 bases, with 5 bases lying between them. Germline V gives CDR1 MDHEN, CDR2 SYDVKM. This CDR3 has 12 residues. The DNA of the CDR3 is TGTGCCAGCAGACAGGTGAACACTGAAGCTTTCTTT. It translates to CASRQVNTEAFF.

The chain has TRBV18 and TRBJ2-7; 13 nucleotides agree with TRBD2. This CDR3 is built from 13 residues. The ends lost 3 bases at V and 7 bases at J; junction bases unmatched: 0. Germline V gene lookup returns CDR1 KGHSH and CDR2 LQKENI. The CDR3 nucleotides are TGTGCCAGCTCACCGGGACTAGCGGGGGAGCAGTACTTC. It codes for CASSPGLAGEQYF.

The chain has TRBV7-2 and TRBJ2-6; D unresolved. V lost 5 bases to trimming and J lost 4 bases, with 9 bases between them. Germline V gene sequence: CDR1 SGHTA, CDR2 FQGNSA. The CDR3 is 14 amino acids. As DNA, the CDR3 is TGTGCCAGCAGCCCCGCATTAGGGGCCAACGTCCTGACTTTC. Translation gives CASSPALGANVLTF. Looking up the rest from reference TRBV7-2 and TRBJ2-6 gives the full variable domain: GAGVSQSPSNKVTEKGKDVELRCDPISGHTALYWYRQSLGQGLEFLIYFQGNSAPDKSGLPSDRFSAERTGGSVSTLTIQRTQQEDSAVYLCASSPALGANVLTFGAGSRLTVL.

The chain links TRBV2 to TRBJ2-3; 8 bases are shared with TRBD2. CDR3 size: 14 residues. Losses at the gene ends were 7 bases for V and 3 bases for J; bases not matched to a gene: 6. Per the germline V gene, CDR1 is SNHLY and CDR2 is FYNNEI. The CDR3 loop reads CASTGLVGTDTQYF. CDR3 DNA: TGTGCCAGCACGGGACTAGTAGGGACAGATACGCAGTATTTT.

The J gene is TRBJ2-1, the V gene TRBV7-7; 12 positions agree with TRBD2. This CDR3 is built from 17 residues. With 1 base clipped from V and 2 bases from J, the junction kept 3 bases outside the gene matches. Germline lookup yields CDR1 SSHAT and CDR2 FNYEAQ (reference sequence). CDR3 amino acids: CASSLGASGGAYNEQFF. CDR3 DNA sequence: TGTGCCAGCAGCTTAGGGGCTAGCGGGGGGGCCTACAATGAGCAGTTCTTC. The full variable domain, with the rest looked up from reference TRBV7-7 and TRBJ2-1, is GAGVSQSPRYKVTKRGQDVTLRCDPISSHATLYWYQQALGQGPEFLTYFNYEAQPDKSGLPSDRFSAERPEGSISTLTIQRTEQRDSAMYRCASSLGASGGAYNEQFFGPGTRLTVL.

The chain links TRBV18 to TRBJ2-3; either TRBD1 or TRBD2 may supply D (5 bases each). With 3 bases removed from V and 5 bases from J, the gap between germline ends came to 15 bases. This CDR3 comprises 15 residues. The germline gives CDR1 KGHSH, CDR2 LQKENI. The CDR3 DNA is TGTGCCAGCTCACCTACTCCAGGGACGGGAGATACGCAGTATTTT. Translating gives CASSPTPGTGDTQYF.

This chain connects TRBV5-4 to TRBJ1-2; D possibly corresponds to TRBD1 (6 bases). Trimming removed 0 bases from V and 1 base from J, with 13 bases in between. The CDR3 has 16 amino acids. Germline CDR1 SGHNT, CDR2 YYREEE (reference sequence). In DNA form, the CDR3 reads TGTGCCAGCAGCTTGGGCCCGGGACACGTTAACTATGGCTACACCTTC. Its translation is CASSLGPGHVNYGYTF.

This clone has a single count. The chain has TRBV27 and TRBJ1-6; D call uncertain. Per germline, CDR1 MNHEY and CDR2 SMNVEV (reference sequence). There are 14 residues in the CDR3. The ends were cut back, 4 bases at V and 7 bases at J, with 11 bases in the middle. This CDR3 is CASSSRGGNSPLHF. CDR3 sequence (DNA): TGTGCCAGCAGTTCCCGCGGAGGGAATTCACCCCTCCACTTT.

The DNA for the CDR3 is TGTGCCAGCAGCTTAGGGTCTGGGAAGCAGTACTTC. Translating it yields CASSLGSGKQYF. This chain uses TRBV7-9 with TRBJ2-7; D gene ambiguous. The ends were cut back, 1 base at V and 8 bases at J, with 9 bases in the middle. This CDR3 region has 12 residues. The germline V gene encodes CDR1 SEHNR and CDR2 FQNEAQ (reference sequence).

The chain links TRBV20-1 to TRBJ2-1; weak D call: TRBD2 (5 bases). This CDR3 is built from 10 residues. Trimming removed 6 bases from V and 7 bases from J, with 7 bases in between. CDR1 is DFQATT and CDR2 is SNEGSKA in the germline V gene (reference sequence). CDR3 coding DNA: TGCAGTGCCGAGGGAAATGAGCAGTTCTTC. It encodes CSAEGNEQFF.

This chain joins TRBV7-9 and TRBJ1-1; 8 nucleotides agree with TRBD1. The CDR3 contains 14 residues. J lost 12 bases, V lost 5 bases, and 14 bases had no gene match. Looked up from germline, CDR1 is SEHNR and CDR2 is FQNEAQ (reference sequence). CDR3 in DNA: TGTGCCAGCAGCCCGGGACAGGCGACGCTGGTGACTTTCTTT. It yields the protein CASSPGQATLVTFF.

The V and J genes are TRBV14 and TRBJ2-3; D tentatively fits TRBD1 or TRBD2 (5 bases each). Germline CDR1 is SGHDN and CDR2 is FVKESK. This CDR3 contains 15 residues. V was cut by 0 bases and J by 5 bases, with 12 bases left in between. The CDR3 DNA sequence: TGTGCCAGCAGCCAAGACAACAGGCGGGTAGATACGCAGTATTTT. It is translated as CASSQDNRRVDTQYF.

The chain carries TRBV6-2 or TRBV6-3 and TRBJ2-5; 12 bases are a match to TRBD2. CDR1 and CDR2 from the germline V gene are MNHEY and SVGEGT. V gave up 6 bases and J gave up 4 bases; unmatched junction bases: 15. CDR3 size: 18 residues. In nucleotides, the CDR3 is TGTGCCAGCAGCCCGTGGGCTAGCGGGGGGGCTGGGCGAGAGACCCAGTACTTC. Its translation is CASSPWASGGAGRETQYF.

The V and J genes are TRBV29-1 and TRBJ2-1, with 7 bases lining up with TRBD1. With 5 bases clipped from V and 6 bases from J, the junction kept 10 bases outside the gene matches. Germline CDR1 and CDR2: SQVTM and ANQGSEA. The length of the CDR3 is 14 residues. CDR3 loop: CSVYLTGSLNEQFF. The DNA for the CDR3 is TGCAGCGTTTATTTGACAGGGTCTCTCAATGAGCAGTTCTTC.

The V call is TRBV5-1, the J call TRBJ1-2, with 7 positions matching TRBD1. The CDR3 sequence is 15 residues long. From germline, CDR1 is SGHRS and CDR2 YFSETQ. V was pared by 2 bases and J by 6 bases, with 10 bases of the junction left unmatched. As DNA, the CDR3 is TGCGCCAGCAGCTTTGAAGGACAGGTTCGCAATGGCTACACCTTC. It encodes CASSFEGQVRNGYTF.

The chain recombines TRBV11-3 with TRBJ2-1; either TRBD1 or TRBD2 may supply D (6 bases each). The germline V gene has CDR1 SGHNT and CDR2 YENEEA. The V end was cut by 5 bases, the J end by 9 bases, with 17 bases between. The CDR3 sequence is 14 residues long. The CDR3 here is CASSLGGTWGEQFF. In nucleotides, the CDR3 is TGTGCCAGCAGCCTCGGGGGCACGTGGGGTGAGCAGTTCTTC. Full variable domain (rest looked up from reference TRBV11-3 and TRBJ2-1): EAGVVQSPRYKIIEKKQPVAFWCNPISGHNTLYWYLQNLGQGPELLIRYENEEAVDDSQLPKDRFSAERLKGVDSTLKIQPAELGDSAVYLCASSLGGTWGEQFFGPGTRLTVL.

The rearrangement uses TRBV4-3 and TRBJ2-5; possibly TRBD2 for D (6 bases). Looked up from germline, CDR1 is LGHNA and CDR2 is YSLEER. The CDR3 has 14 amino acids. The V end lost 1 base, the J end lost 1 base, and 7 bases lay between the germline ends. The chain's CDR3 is CASSQGTTQETQYF. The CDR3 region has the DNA TGCGCCAGCAGCCAAGGGACTACCCAAGAGACCCAGTACTTC.

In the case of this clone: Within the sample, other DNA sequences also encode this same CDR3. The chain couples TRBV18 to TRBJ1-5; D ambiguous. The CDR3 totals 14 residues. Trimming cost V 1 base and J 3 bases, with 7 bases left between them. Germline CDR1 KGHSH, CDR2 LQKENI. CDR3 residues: CASSPLGVNQPQHF. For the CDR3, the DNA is TGTGCCAGCTCACCACTAGGAGTCAATCAGCCCCAGCATTTT.